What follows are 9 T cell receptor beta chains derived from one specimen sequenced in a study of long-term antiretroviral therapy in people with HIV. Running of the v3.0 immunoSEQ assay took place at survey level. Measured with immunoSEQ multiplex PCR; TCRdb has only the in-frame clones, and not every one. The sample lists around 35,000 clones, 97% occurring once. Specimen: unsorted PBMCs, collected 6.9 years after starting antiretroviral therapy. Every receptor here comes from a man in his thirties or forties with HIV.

The CDR3 spells CASTPSGELDEQYF. The CDR3 nucleotides read TGTGCCAGCACCCCCAGTGGGGAGTTAGACGAGCAGTACTTC. This chain uses TRBV7-2 with TRBJ2-7; possible D gene TRBD2, 5 bases. Trimming shortened V by 7 bases and J by 5 bases, and 18 bases separated the two germline ends. The length of the CDR3 is 14 residues. Per the germline V gene, CDR1 is SGHTA and CDR2 is FQGNSA.

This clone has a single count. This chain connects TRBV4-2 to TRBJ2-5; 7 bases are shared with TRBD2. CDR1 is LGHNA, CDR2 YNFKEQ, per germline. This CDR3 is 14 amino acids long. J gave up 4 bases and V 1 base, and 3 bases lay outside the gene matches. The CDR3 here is CASSQGTRGETQYF. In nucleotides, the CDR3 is TGTGCCAGCAGCCAAGGGACTAGGGGAGAGACCCAGTACTTC.

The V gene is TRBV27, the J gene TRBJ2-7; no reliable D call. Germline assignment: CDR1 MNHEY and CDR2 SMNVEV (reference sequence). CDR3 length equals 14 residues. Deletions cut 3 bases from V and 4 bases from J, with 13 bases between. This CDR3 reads CASSFAARLYEQYF. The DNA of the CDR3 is TGTGCCAGCAGTTTTGCCGCCAGGTTATACGAGCAGTACTTC.

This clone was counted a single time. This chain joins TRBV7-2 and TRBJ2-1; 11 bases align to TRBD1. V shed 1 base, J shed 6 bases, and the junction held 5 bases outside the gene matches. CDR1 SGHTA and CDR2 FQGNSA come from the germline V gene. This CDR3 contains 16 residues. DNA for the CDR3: TGTGCCAGCAGCTTAGACGGAGGGACAGGGGGCAATGAGCAGTTCTTC. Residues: CASSLDGGTGGNEQFF.

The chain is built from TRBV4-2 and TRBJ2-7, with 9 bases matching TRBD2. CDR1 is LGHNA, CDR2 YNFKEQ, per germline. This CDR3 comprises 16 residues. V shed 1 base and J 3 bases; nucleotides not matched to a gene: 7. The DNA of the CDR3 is TGTGCCAGCAGCCAAGGGGTTAGCGGGAGTCTCTACGAGCAGTACTTC. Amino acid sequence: CASSQGVSGSLYEQYF.

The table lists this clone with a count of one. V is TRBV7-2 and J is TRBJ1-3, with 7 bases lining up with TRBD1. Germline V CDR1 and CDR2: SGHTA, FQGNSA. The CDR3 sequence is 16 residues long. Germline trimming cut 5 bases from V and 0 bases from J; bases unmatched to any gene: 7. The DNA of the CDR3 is TGTGCCAGCAGCGTGCCGGGACAGTTCTCTGGAAACACCATATATTTT. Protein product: CASSVPGQFSGNTIYF.

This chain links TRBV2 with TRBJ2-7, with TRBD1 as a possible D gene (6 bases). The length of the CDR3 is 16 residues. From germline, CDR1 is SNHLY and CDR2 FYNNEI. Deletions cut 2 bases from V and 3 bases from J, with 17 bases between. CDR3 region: CASSENRDTRSYEQYF. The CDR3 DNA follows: TGTGCCAGCAGTGAAAACCGGGACACCCGAAGCTACGAGCAGTACTTC.

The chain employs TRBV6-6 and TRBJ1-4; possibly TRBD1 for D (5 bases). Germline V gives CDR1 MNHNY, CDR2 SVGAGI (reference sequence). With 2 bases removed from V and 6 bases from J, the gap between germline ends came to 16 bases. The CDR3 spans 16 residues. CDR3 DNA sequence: TGTGCCAGCAGTTACGCCCCCGGGGGTAGTTATGAAAAACTGTTTTTT. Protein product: CASSYAPGGSYEKLFF.

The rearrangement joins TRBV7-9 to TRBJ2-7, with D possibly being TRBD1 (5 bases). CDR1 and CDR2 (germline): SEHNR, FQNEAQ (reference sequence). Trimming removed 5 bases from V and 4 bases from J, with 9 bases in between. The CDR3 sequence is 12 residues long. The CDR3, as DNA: TGTGCCAGCAGCCCAGGGATTTACGAGCAGTACTTC. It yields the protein CASSPGIYEQYF.